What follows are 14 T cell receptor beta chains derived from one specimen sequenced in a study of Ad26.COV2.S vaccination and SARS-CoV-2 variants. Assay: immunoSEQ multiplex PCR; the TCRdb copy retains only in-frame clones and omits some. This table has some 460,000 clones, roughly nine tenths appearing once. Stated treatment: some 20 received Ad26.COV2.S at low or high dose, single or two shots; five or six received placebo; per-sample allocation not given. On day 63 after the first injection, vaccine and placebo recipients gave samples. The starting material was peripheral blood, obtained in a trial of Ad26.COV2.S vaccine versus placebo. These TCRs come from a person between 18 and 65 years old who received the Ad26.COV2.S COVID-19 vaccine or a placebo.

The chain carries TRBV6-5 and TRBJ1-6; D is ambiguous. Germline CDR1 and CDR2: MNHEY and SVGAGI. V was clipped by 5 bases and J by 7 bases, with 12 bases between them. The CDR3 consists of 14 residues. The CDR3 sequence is CASSRRRENSPLHF. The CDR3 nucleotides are TGTGCCAGCAGTCGACGCCGGGAGAATTCACCCCTCCACTTT.

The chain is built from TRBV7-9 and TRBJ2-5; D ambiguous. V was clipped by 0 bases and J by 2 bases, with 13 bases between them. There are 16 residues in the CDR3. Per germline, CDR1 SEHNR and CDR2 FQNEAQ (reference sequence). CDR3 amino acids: CASSLALLTDQETQYF. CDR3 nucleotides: TGTGCCAGCAGCTTAGCGCTATTAACAGATCAAGAGACCCAGTACTTC. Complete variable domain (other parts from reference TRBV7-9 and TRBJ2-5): DTGVSQNPRHKITKRGQNVTFRCDPISEHNRLYWYRQTLGQGPEFLTYFQNEAQLEKSRLLSDRFSAERPKGSFSTLEIQRTEQGDSAMYLCASSLALLTDQETQYFGPGTRLLVL.

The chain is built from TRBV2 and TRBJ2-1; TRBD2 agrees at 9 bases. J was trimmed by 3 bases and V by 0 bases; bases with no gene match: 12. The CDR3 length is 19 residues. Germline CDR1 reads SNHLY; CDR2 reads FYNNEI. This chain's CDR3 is CASSEAQAGGPKFYNEQFF. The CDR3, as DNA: TGTGCCAGCAGTGAAGCGCAAGCGGGGGGCCCTAAGTTCTACAATGAGCAGTTCTTC.

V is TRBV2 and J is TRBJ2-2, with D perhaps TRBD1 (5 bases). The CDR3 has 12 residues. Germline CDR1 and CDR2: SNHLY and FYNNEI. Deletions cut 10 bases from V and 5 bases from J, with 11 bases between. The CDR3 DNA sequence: TGTGCCACCAGGGCAGGGACCGGGGAGCTGTTTTTT. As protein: CATRAGTGELFF.

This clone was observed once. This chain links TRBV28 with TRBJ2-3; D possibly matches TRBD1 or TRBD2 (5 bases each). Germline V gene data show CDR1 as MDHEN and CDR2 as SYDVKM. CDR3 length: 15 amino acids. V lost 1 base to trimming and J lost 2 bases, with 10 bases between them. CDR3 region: CASSLFPGATDTQYF. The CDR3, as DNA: TGTGCCAGCAGTTTATTCCCCGGGGCCACAGATACGCAGTATTTT.

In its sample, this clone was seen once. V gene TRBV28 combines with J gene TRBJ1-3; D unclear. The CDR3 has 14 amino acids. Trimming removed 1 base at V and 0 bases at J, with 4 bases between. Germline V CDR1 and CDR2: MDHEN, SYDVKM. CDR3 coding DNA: TGTGCCAGCAGTTTATATGGCTCTGGAAACACCATATATTTT. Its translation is CASSLYGSGNTIYF. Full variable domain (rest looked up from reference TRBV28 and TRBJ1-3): DVKVTQSSRYLVKRTGEKVFLECVQDMDHENMFWYRQDPGLGLRLIYFSYDVKMKEKGDIPEGYSVSREKKERFSLILESASTNQTSMYLCASSLYGSGNTIYFGEGSWLTVV.

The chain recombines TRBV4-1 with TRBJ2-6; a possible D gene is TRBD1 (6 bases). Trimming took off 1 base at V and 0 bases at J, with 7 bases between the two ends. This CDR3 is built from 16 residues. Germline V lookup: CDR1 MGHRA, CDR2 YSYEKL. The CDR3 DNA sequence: TGCGCCAGCAGCCAAGTACAGGGCTCTGGGGCCAACGTCCTGACTTTC. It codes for CASSQVQGSGANVLTF.

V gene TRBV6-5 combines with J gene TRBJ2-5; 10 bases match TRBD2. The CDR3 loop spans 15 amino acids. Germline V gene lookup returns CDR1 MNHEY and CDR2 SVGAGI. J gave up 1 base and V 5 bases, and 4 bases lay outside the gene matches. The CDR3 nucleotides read TGTGCCAGCAGTCGAACTAGCGGGGTCCAAGAGACCCAGTACTTC. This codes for CASSRTSGVQETQYF.

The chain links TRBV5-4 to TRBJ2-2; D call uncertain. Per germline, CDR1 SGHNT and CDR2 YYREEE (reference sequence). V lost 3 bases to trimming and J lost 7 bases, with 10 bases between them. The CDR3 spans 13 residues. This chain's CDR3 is CASSSGLLGELFF. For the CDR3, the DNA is TGTGCCAGCAGCTCCGGCCTCCTCGGGGAGCTGTTTTTT.

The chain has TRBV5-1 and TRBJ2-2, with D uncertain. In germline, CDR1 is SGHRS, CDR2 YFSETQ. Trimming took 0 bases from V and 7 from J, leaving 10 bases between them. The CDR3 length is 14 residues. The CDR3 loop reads CASSLGVNVGELFF. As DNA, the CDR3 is TGCGCCAGCAGCTTGGGTGTGAACGTCGGGGAGCTGTTTTTT. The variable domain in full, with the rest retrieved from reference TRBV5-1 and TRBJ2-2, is KAGVTQTPRYLIKTRGQQVTLSCSPISGHRSVSWYQQTPGQGLQFLFEYFSETQRNKGNFPGRFSGRQFSNSRSEMNVSTLELGDSALYLCASSLGVNVGELFFGEGSRLTVL.

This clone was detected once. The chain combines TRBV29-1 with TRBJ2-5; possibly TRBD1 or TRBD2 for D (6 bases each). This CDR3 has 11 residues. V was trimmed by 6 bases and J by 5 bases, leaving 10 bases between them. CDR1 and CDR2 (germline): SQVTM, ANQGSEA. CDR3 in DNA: TGCAGCGTCCAAGGGGGGGAGACCCAGTACTTC. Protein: CSVQGGETQYF.

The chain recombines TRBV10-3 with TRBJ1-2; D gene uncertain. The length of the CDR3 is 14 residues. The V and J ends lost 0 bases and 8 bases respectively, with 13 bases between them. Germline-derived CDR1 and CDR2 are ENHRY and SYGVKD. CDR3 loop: CAISESTREKGYTF. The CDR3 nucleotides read TGTGCCATCAGTGAGTCGACACGGGAAAAAGGCTACACCTTC.

CDR3 amino acids: CASSPLESTEYEQYF. The CDR3, as DNA: TGTGCCAGCTCACCACTCGAGTCGACCGAATACGAGCAGTACTTC. V gene TRBV18 combines with J gene TRBJ2-7; D ambiguous. The length of the CDR3 is 15 residues. Germline loops: CDR1 KGHSH, CDR2 LQKENI. The V end was cut by 1 base, the J end by 4 bases, with 14 bases between.

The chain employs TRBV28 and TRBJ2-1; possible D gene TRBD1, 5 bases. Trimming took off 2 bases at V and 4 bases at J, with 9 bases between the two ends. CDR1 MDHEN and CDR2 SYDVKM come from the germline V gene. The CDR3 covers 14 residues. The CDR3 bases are TGTGCCAGCAGTTTAGCAGGGTTTTACAATGAGCAGTTCTTC. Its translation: CASSLAGFYNEQFF.